Presented here are 15 T cell receptor beta chains from one specimen sequenced in a study of response to subunit inactivated influenza vaccine. MiXCR was run by TCRdb on the RT-PCR reads, yielding one entry per CDR3 protein. The profile shows 500,000 to 600,000 distinct CDR3 sequences, 10% to 12% of them singletons. The same data also contributed to another study, on T cells expressing NK-cell markers. From that second work: Scientists made TCR beta cDNA using 5'RACE template switching with UMIs.

This specimen consisted of PBMCs from blood, obtained on the day of vaccination. These receptors all come from a man aged 50 to 60 who received an inactivated influenza vaccine.

A single count supports this clonotype. The rearrangement uses TRBV7-9 and TRBJ2-7; TRBD2 aligns across 12 bases. The junction had 7 bases not matched to a gene; V was cut back by 5 bases and J by 2 bases. The CDR3 loop spans 16 amino acids. The germline V gene encodes CDR1 SEHNR and CDR2 FQNEAQ (reference sequence). The CDR3 protein is CASSPRTSGATYEQYF. The CDR3 DNA reads as TGTGCCAGCAGCCCGCGGACTAGCGGGGCCACCTACGAGCAGTACTTC.

The gene calls are TRBV19 and TRBJ2-3, with D maybe TRBD2 (6 bases). The CDR3 extends over 16 amino acids. Germline V gene sequence: CDR1 LNHDA, CDR2 SQIVND (reference sequence). The V end lost 5 bases, the J end lost 6 bases, and 21 bases lay between the germline ends. In DNA form, the CDR3 reads TGTGCCAGTAGTTTCAGCCGGACCTTCCGGGGGGATACGCAGTATTTT. This sequence encodes CASSFSRTFRGDTQYF.

This clonotype was counted many times. This chain uses TRBV29-1 with TRBJ2-6; unclear D gene. The CDR3 is 12 residues long. Per germline, CDR1 SQVTM and CDR2 ANQGSEA. V lost 7 bases and J 6 bases, leaving 10 bases between the germline ends. CDR3 DNA: TGCAGCGCTGACTTTACGGCCAACGTCCTGACTTTC. This gives the protein CSADFTANVLTF.

A few counts support this clonotype. V is TRBV20-1 and J is TRBJ2-7; D is unclear. Germline loops: CDR1 DFQATT, CDR2 SNEGSKA (reference sequence). With 3 bases removed from V and 3 bases from J, the gap between germline ends came to 12 bases. This CDR3 has 13 amino acids. In DNA form, the CDR3 reads TGCAGTGCTAGGTTCTTTACGGGCTACGAGCAGTACTTC. Translated, it gives CSARFFTGYEQYF.

In its sample, this clonotype was seen a few times. The CDR3 region is CASSLSGANYEQYF. The CDR3 nucleotides read TGTGCCAGCAGCTTAAGCGGGGCTAACTACGAGCAGTACTTC. The chain has TRBV7-9 and TRBJ2-7; 7 nucleotides align to TRBD2. With 2 bases clipped from V and 3 bases from J, the junction kept 4 bases outside the gene matches. The CDR3 is 14 amino acids. Per the germline V gene, CDR1 is SEHNR and CDR2 is FQNEAQ (reference sequence).

The rearrangement uses TRBV12-3 or TRBV12-4 and TRBJ2-3; TRBD2 agrees at 12 bases. The CDR3 runs 16 residues. The V gene end was trimmed by 7 bases and the J gene end by 2 bases; junction bases not matched to a gene: 7. The CDR3 protein is CASTTTSGGFTDTQYF. The CDR3 DNA sequence: TGTGCCAGCACCACGACTAGCGGGGGTTTCACAGATACGCAGTATTTT.

V usage is TRBV19 and J usage is TRBJ2-7; 9 bases are shared with TRBD2. This CDR3 spans 15 amino acids. V lost 3 bases, J lost 2 bases, and 5 bases stayed unmatched. Germline-derived CDR1 and CDR2 are LNHDA and SQIVND (reference sequence). The chain's CDR3 is CASSISASGTYEQYF. CDR3 in DNA: TGTGCCAGTAGTATTTCGGCTAGCGGGACCTACGAGCAGTACTTC.

This clonotype was counted between two and nine times. This chain connects TRBV27 to TRBJ2-1, with a possible D match to TRBD2 (6 bases). V was shortened by 7 bases and J by 6 bases, with 19 bases between the two germline ends. The CDR3 spans 15 residues. Germline CDR1 is MNHEY and CDR2 is SMNVEV (reference sequence). This chain's CDR3 is CASTSTGTLGNEQFF. The CDR3 DNA reads TGTGCCAGCACCTCAACCGGGACTCTAGGCAATGAGCAGTTCTTC.

This clonotype was counted between two and nine times. V usage is TRBV6-2 or TRBV6-3 and J usage is TRBJ2-3, with D tentatively TRBD2 (6 bases). CDR1 and CDR2 (germline): MNHEY, SVGEGT. This CDR3 contains 14 residues. V lost 4 bases to trimming and J lost 2 bases, with 10 bases between them. CDR3 nucleotide sequence: TGTGCCAGCAGTTGGCGGGACCTCACAGATACGCAGTATTTT. It is translated as CASSWRDLTDTQYF.

This chain connects TRBV6-2 or TRBV6-3 to TRBJ2-1; 7 nucleotides line up with TRBD2. V shed 1 base, J shed 4 bases, and the junction held 4 bases outside the gene matches. Germline V gene data show CDR1 as MNHEY and CDR2 as SVGEGT. The CDR3 loop spans 15 amino acids. CDR3 DNA sequence: TGTGCCAGCAGTTACTGGCTAGCGGAGTACAATGAGCAGTTCTTC. Protein: CASSYWLAEYNEQFF.

This clonotype was detected many times. J is TRBJ2-3 and V is TRBV6-4, with no clear D. Germline CDR1 MRHNA, CDR2 SNTAGT. Trimming stripped 6 bases from V and 0 bases from J, with 13 bases between. There are 15 residues in the CDR3. As DNA, the CDR3 is TGTGCCAGCAGCTCAGGAACTGGTAGCACAGATACGCAGTATTTT. Translation: CASSSGTGSTDTQYF.

Here the CDR3 DNA reads TGTGCCAGCAGCCTTCGACTAGCGGCCTCCTACGAGCAGTACTTC. Translating it yields CASSLRLAASYEQYF. J is TRBJ2-7 and V is TRBV4-2; 9 positions agree with TRBD2. V gave up 4 bases and J gave up 0 bases; unmatched junction bases: 4. The CDR3 sequence is 15 residues long. CDR1 LGHNA and CDR2 YNFKEQ come from the germline V gene.

V and J are TRBV20-1 and TRBJ2-3; 10 bases are a match to TRBD1. V shed 6 bases and J 4 bases; nucleotides not matched to a gene: 13. This CDR3 contains 16 residues. Per the germline V gene, CDR1 is DFQATT and CDR2 is SNEGSKA (reference sequence). DNA for the CDR3: TGCAGTGCGCCGGGGAAGGGACAGGGGTTCCCAGATACGCAGTATTTT. Translation gives CSAPGKGQGFPDTQYF.

The chain uses TRBV6-5 and TRBJ2-1; D ambiguous. The CDR3 is made up of 15 amino acids. Germline values: CDR1 MNHEY, CDR2 SVGAGI. Between the trimmed V and J ends, which lost 2 bases and 3 bases, there was a span of 11 bases. The CDR3 region is CASSYGVESYNEQFF. DNA for the CDR3: TGTGCCAGCAGTTACGGGGTAGAAAGCTACAATGAGCAGTTCTTC.

In its sample, this clonotype was seen a few times. The chain carries TRBV6-2 or TRBV6-3 and TRBJ1-5, with 11 bases lining up with TRBD1. After removal of 6 bases from V and 5 bases from J, the junction contained 6 bases not matched to a gene. CDR1 is MNHEY and CDR2 is SVGEGT in the germline V gene. CDR3 length equals 15 residues. The CDR3 nucleotides read TGTGCCAGCAGCCTGGACAGGGGGCCGCATCAGCCCCAGCATTTT. Translating it yields CASSLDRGPHQPQHF.